Listed below are T cell receptor beta chains from one sample, sequenced in a study of CD8+ T cells in alopecia areata. Sequencing used immunoSEQ multiplex PCR; TCRdb keeps in-frame clones, though not all of them. The sample has more than 200,000 clones, roughly 44% seen once. This specimen was CD4+ T cells sorted from blood, taken at roughly week 38, from a patient treated with tofacitinib. Source of these receptors: a human donor with alopecia areata. The CDR3 runs from the conserved cysteine through the conserved F or W. D genes are given only for firm matches. Only part of the rows carry a size: once, few, many, or a class if the clone is expanded.

clone size	D gene	V gene	J gene	CDR3 protein	CDR3 DNA
few	-	TRBV4-2	TRBJ2-7	CASSPGEGGEQYF	TGTGCCAGCAGCCCAGGGGAGGGGGGCGAGCAGTACTTC
many	-	TRBV4-1	TRBJ2-7	CASSHPSRSSSYEQYF	TGCGCCAGCAGCCACCCGTCCCGTTCGAGCTCCTACGAGCAGTACTTC
few	-	TRBV27	TRBJ1-1	CASSTRNTEAFF	TGTGCCAGCAGCACTAGGAACACTGAAGCTTTCTTT
few	-	TRBV7-2	TRBJ1-1	CASSLVRATEAFF	TGTGCCAGCAGCTTAGTAAGGGCCACTGAAGCTTTCTTT
-	TRBD2	TRBV30	TRBJ2-5	CAWTKAAGGEETQYF	TGTGCCTGGACGAAAGCGGCGGGAGGGGAGGAGACCCAGTACTTC
-	TRBD1	TRBV5-1	TRBJ1-5	CASRGSGQGLQPQHF	TGCGCCAGCAGGGGGTCGGGACAGGGTCTTCAGCCCCAGCATTTT
few	-	TRBV29-1	TRBJ2-1	CSVGYRSYNEQFF	TGCAGCGTTGGGTACCGCTCCTACAATGAGCAGTTCTTC
few	TRBD1	TRBV2	TRBJ2-7	CASNPSGTDYEQYF	TGTGCCAGCAACCCTTCCGGGACAGACTACGAGCAGTACTTC
-	-	TRBV14	TRBJ2-5	CASSRRRNQETQYF	TGTGCCAGCAGCCGACGGCGGAATCAAGAGACCCAGTACTTC
-	TRBD1	TRBV18	TRBJ1-1	CASSLDRGGRAFF	TGTGCCAGCTCGCTGGACAGGGGCGGCAGAGCTTTCTTT
few	TRBD2	TRBV25-1	TRBJ2-5	CASGAGGAETQYF	TGTGCCAGCGGTGCGGGGGGCGCCGAGACCCAGTACTTC
-	-	TRBV29-1	TRBJ1-5	CSVKTDNGGQPQHF	TGCAGCGTCAAGACTGACAACGGGGGTCAGCCCCAGCATTTT
-	-	TRBV7-2	TRBJ2-7	CASSPEGLVPYEQYF	TGTGCCAGCAGCCCAGAGGGGTTGGTTCCCTACGAGCAGTACTTC
-	TRBD1	TRBV29-1	TRBJ1-1	CSVAGGPEAFF	TGCAGCGTAGCAGGGGGACCTGAAGCTTTCTTT
-	-	TRBV30	TRBJ2-7	CAWSVKGPSSYEQYF	TGTGCCTGGAGTGTTAAGGGTCCAAGCTCCTACGAGCAGTACTTC
few	-	TRBV5-6	TRBJ2-3	CASSLESGADTQYF	TGTGCCAGCAGCTTGGAATCGGGCGCAGATACGCAGTATTTT
-	-	TRBV5-1	TRBJ2-5	CASSAGGSMETQYF	TGCGCCAGCAGCGCCGGGGGTAGCATGGAGACCCAGTACTTC
-	-	TRBV1	TRBJ2-7	CTSSRSLTSGRPGGKTYEQYF	TGCACCAGCAGCCGGTCACTGACTAGCGGAAGACCCGGGGGCAAAACCTACGAGCAGTACTTC
-	-	TRBV9	TRBJ1-1	CASSVAGDTEAFF	TGTGCCAGCAGCGTAGCCGGCGACACTGAAGCTTTCTTT
few	-	TRBV28	TRBJ2-2	CATDPDPNTGELFF	TGTGCCACCGATCCGGACCCGAACACCGGGGAGCTGTTTTTT
few	-	TRBV30	TRBJ2-1	CAWSPLYGNEQFF	TGTGCCTGGAGCCCCCTTTACGGCAATGAGCAGTTCTTC
-	-	TRBV2	TRBJ2-1	CASPTRDRTFF	TGTGCCAGCCCGACGCGGGACCGTACGTTCTTC
few	-	TRBV19	TRBJ2-2	CASSQSTGELFF	TGTGCCAGTAGTCAATCCACCGGGGAGCTGTTTTTT
few	-	TRBV29-1	TRBJ2-1	CSVVPGVYNEQFF	TGCAGCGTTGTGCCAGGAGTGTACAATGAGCAGTTCTTC
-	TRBD1	TRBV30	TRBJ1-5	CAWSRGQGSQPQHF	TGTGCCTGGAGCCGAGGACAGGGCAGCCAGCCCCAGCATTTT
-	TRBD2	TRBV29-1	TRBJ2-1	CSVVTLSGRFGNEQFF	TGCAGCGTTGTGACCCTCAGCGGGAGGTTTGGCAATGAGCAGTTCTTC
few	TRBD2	TRBV29-1	TRBJ2-5	CSVHSRGSSGRGETQYF	TGCAGCGTTCACAGCAGGGGATCTAGCGGGAGAGGGGAGACCCAGTACTTC
many	-	TRBV27	TRBJ2-2	CASSRKMGGSDTGELFF	TGTGCCAGCAGCCGCAAGATGGGGGGCTCGGACACCGGGGAGCTGTTTTTT
-	-	TRBV29-1	TRBJ1-4	CSVGRNEKLFF	TGCAGCGTTGGGCGTAATGAAAAACTGTTTTTT
-	-	TRBV30	TRBJ2-3	CAWSAGSLSTDTQYF	TGTGCCTGGAGTGCGGGCAGTCTTAGCACAGATACGCAGTATTTT
-	-	TRBV29-1	TRBJ2-6	CSVEDPRVSGANVLTF	TGCAGCGTTGAAGATCCCAGAGTCTCTGGGGCCAACGTCCTGACTTTC
-	-	TRBV18	TRBJ2-1	CASSPRTGSYNEQFF	TGTGCCAGCTCACCACGTACAGGGTCCTACAATGAGCAGTTCTTC
-	-	TRBV7-3	TRBJ2-3	CASSLRNLDTQYF	TGTGCCAGCAGCTTACGTAACTTAGATACGCAGTATTTT
-	TRBD2	TRBV25-1	TRBJ2-7	CASSPSGSYYEQYF	TGTGCCAGCAGTCCTAGCGGAAGCTACTACGAGCAGTACTTC
few	-	TRBV7-3	TRBJ1-1	CASSLTLRDAYTEAFF	TGTGCCAGCAGCTTAACGCTCAGGGATGCGTACACTGAAGCTTTCTTT
-	-	TRBV30	TRBJ1-1	CAWDPLPGTEAFF	TGTGCCTGGGATCCCCTCCCCGGCACTGAAGCTTTCTTT
-	-	TRBV27	TRBJ1-1	CASSLLRVERNTEAFF	TGTGCCAGCAGTTTATTAAGGGTAGAAAGGAACACTGAAGCTTTCTTT
few	-	TRBV2	TRBJ2-7	CASSEASYSSYEQYF	TGTGCCAGCAGTGAAGCGTCCTATAGCTCCTACGAGCAGTACTTC
-	-	TRBV19	TRBJ2-5	CASSINSQLRETQYF	TGTGCCAGTAGTATAAACAGCCAGCTACGAGAGACCCAGTACTTC
-	-	TRBV5-1	TRBJ1-1	CASSLESGKNTEAFF	TGCGCCAGCAGCTTGGAGTCAGGGAAGAACACTGAAGCTTTCTTT
few	-	TRBV29-1	TRBJ2-5	CSVAGSASFQETQYF	TGCAGCGTTGCCGGGTCTGCCTCCTTTCAAGAGACCCAGTACTTC
-	-	TRBV7-2	TRBJ2-7	CASSAADRYYEQYF	TGTGCCAGCAGCGCAGCCGACCGCTACTACGAGCAGTACTTC
-	-	TRBV7-2	TRBJ2-7	CASSWYLGSSYEQYF	TGTGCCAGCAGCTGGTACCTGGGCTCCTCCTACGAGCAGTACTTC
-	-	TRBV5-4	TRBJ2-4	CASSLDGKNIQYF	TGTGCCAGCAGCTTGGACGGAAAAAACATTCAGTACTTC
-	-	TRBV29-1	TRBJ1-2	CSARIASANYGYTF	TGCAGCGCTCGAATAGCCTCAGCTAACTATGGCTACACCTTC
-	-	TRBV2	TRBJ2-2	CASTNTNTGELFF	TGTGCCAGCACCAATACGAACACCGGGGAGCTGTTTTTT
-	-	TRBV5-1	TRBJ2-5	CASSSPAEGTETQYF	TGCGCCAGCAGCTCCCCTGCCGAGGGGACGGAGACCCAGTACTTC
-	TRBD1	TRBV2	TRBJ1-2	CASSEARTGGRGYTF	TGTGCCAGCAGTGAAGCGAGGACAGGGGGCCGGGGCTACACCTTC
-	TRBD2	TRBV5-6	TRBJ2-4	CASSYTGTSGSRDIQYF	TGTGCCAGCAGCTATACCGGGACTAGCGGATCTAGGGACATTCAGTACTTC
few	TRBD1	TRBV2	TRBJ1-3	CASSVDRGSTIYF	TGTGCCAGCAGTGTGGACAGGGGTTCAACCATATATTTT
-	-	TRBV7-8	TRBJ2-5	CASSSTGRYQETQYF	TGTGCCAGCAGCTCCACCGGACGATACCAAGAGACCCAGTACTTC
-	TRBD1	TRBV2	TRBJ2-2	CASRGGTGSTGELFF	TGTGCCAGCCGAGGAGGGACAGGGAGCACCGGGGAGCTGTTTTTT
-	-	TRBV5-1	TRBJ2-4	CASSSPQGAKNIQYF	TGCGCCAGCAGCTCGCCCCAGGGGGCCAAAAACATTCAGTACTTC